A selection of T cell receptor beta chains follows, all from one sample in a study of T cell repertoires in cytomegalovirus infection. In TCRdb, the reads were re-called with MiXCR into one record per CDR3 protein. The sample contains around 320,000 distinct CDR3 sequences, over 7.5% of which appear only once. Input material: PBMCs. The receptors shown here come from a human donor in good health (CMV status not recorded). Some clones in this sample may be carry-over from other donors' samples. CDR3s include the opening cysteine and the closing phenylalanine or tryptophan. The D gene is left open where the match is weak. Expanded clones are given a class, and other clones once, few, many or no size at all.

-	TRBV28	TRBJ2-1	-	CASGTGDGRGEQFF	TGTGCCAGCGGAACAGGCGATGGCCGGGGTGAGCAGTTCTTC
TRBD2	TRBV25-1	TRBJ2-3	-	CASNSGRLTDTQYF	TGTGCCAGCAACAGCGGGAGGCTCACAGATACGCAGTATTTT
-	TRBV12-3/TRBV12-4	TRBJ2-7	many	CASSLRGGRSEQYF	TGTGCCAGCAGTTTACGGGGCGGGCGCTCCGAGCAGTACTTC
TRBD1	TRBV11-1	TRBJ1-2	many	CASSRQGQGYGYTF	TGTGCCAGCAGCCGACAAGGACAGGGCTATGGCTACACCTTC
TRBD1	TRBV28	TRBJ1-2	many	CASRVPGTGVGYTF	TGTGCCAGCCGAGTTCCCGGGACAGGGGTCGGCTACACCTTC
-	TRBV4-3	TRBJ2-2	many	CASSQDFLKRLDTGELFF	TGCGCCAGCAGCCAAGATTTCCTCAAGCGGTTGGACACCGGGGAGCTGTTTTTT
TRBD2	TRBV12-3/TRBV12-4	TRBJ2-2	few	CASRKSGSYTGELFF	TGTGCCAGCAGGAAAAGCGGGAGTTACACCGGGGAGCTGTTTTTT
-	TRBV7-8	TRBJ1-6	many	CASSLSVRGSPLHF	TGTGCCAGCAGCCTATCAGTCCGGGGCTCACCCCTCCACTTT
-	TRBV5-1	TRBJ2-7	-	CASGNPWGFGEQYF	TGCGCCAGTGGTAATCCGTGGGGGTTTGGCGAGCAGTACTTC
-	TRBV7-3	TRBJ2-5	-	CASSLFAGSTQYF	TGTGCCAGCAGCTTATTCGCGGGGTCAACCCAGTACTTC
TRBD2	TRBV6-4	TRBJ2-1	many	CASSDSSSGSYNEQFF	TGTGCCAGCAGTGACTCCTCTAGCGGAAGCTACAATGAGCAGTTCTTC
-	TRBV27	TRBJ2-2	-	CASSLRGTSSNTGELFF	TGTGCCAGCAGTTTACGAGGGACGTCCTCGAACACCGGGGAGCTGTTTTTT
TRBD2	TRBV20-1	TRBJ2-5	-	CSASEIAGGETQYF	TGCAGTGCTAGCGAGATAGCGGGAGGAGAGACCCAGTACTTC
-	TRBV27	TRBJ2-7	few	CASGYRENYEQYF	TGTGCCAGCGGATATAGGGAAAACTACGAGCAGTACTTC
TRBD2	TRBV4-1	TRBJ2-5	many	CASSQGHGTSGGILQETQYF	TGCGCCAGCAGCCAAGGTCATGGTACTAGCGGTGGGATACTCCAAGAGACCCAGTACTTC
-	TRBV11-2	TRBJ2-7	many	CASSFKGGDRSNYEQYF	TGTGCCAGCAGCTTTAAAGGAGGAGACAGGTCTAACTACGAGCAGTACTTC
TRBD1	TRBV27	TRBJ1-3	-	CASSLSPTGAGNTIYF	TGTGCCAGCAGTTTATCGCCGACAGGGGCTGGAAACACCATATATTTT
-	TRBV14	TRBJ2-5	-	CASNTGFPGETQYF	TGTGCCAGCAACACCGGGTTTCCCGGAGAGACCCAGTACTTC
TRBD1	TRBV28	TRBJ2-1	many	CASSKRRTGLYNEQFF	TGTGCCAGCAGTAAACGGCGGACAGGACTCTACAATGAGCAGTTCTTC
-	TRBV7-6	TRBJ1-2	-	CASSYQGSYGYTF	TGTGCCAGCAGCTACCAGGGTAGCTATGGCTACACCTTC
-	TRBV6-1	TRBJ1-5	few	CASSSDRKQPQHF	TGTGCCAGCAGCTCCGACAGGAAGCAGCCCCAGCATTTT
TRBD2	TRBV7-2	TRBJ2-4	many	CASSLGLAGGTKNIQYF	TGTGCCAGCAGCCTGGGACTAGCGGGGGGTACCAAAAACATTCAGTACTTC
TRBD2	TRBV28	TRBJ2-3	many	CASTSSGPSTDTQYF	TGTGCCAGCACCTCTAGCGGGCCAAGCACAGATACGCAGTATTTT
-	TRBV19	TRBJ1-5	many	CASSIERFNQPQHF	TGTGCCAGTAGTATAGAAAGGTTCAATCAGCCCCAGCATTTT
-	TRBV6-2/TRBV6-3	TRBJ2-4	-	CASSFGHGWHF	TGTGCCAGCAGTTTTGGACATGGTTGGCACTTC
-	TRBV5-1	TRBJ1-1	-	CASSLVGGPLNTEAFF	TGCGCCAGCAGCTTGGTGGGGGGCCCGCTGAACACTGAAGCTTTCTTT
-	TRBV7-6	TRBJ1-1	-	CASSLAIGADSGNTEAFF	TGTGCCAGCAGCTTAGCGATTGGTGCGGATTCGGGGAACACTGAAGCTTTCTTT
-	TRBV27	TRBJ2-1	few	CASSYLPAGHNEQFF	TGTGCCAGCAGTTACCTCCCGGCAGGCCACAATGAGCAGTTCTTC